Listed below are T cell receptor beta chains from one sample, sequenced in a study of T cell responses to AZD1222 COVID-19 vaccine. Sequencing used immunoSEQ multiplex PCR; TCRdb keeps in-frame clones, though not all of them. Of 95,000 to 110,000 clones listed, around 91% are singletons. Sequencing used peripheral blood, obtained on day 0 of AZD1222 vaccination. These receptors were collected from an adult in good health. CDR3s include the opening cysteine and the closing phenylalanine or tryptophan. D genes are given only for firm matches. Size values are once, few and many counts, or a class for expanded clones, and some rows have none.

>TRBV18|-|TRBD1|TRBJ1-1
TGTGCCAGCTCACCGCCACAGGGGCGGGACACTGAAGCTTTCTTT
CASSPPQGRDTEAFF
>TRBV7-8|-|-|TRBJ2-6
TGTGCCAGCAGCCCAATGGGGGATCCCAGCTCTGGGGCCAACGTCCTGACTTTC
CASSPMGDPSSGANVLTF
>TRBV5-6|-|-|TRBJ2-5
TGTGCCAGCAGCTTGGAAGGTCTAGCGCAATTATCGTCCCAGTACTTC
CASSLEGLAQLSSQYF
>TRBV6-2/TRBV6-3|once|-|TRBJ2-5
TGTGCCAGCAGTTACTCGTACGGGGAAGGGTCAGAGACCCAGTACTTC
CASSYSYGEGSETQYF
>TRBV2|-|-|TRBJ1-1
TGTGCCAGCACCCTGGACGGTGTGAACACTGAAGCTTTCTTT
CASTLDGVNTEAFF
>TRBV5-1|-|TRBD1|TRBJ2-7
TGCGCCAGCAGCGCGGATGGACAGGGGCTTTACGAGCAGTACTTC
CASSADGQGLYEQYF
>TRBV5-4|-|-|TRBJ2-1
TGTGCCAGTAGGTCCTACAATGAGCAGTTCTTC
CASRSYNEQFF
>TRBV2|-|TRBD1|TRBJ2-5
TGTGCCAGCAAAGAGGGACAGGGTTGGGAGACCCAGTACTTC
CASKEGQGWETQYF
>TRBV19|-|-|TRBJ2-1
TGTGCCAGTAGTAGGGGCCCCAGGCATGAGCAGTTCTTC
CASSRGPRHEQFF
>TRBV9|-|-|TRBJ2-1
TGTGCCAGCAGCGAGACGACAGGACATAGCTCCTACAATGAGCAGTTCTTC
CASSETTGHSSYNEQFF
>TRBV7-2|-|TRBD1|TRBJ1-5
TGTGCCAGCAGCGTTACAGGGGTAAACTGGGGAAATCAGCCCCAGCATTTT
CASSVTGVNWGNQPQHF
>TRBV2|-|TRBD1|TRBJ1-4
TGTGCCAGCAGTGAGACAGGGCTGTTTTTT
CASSETGLFF
>TRBV3-1/TRBV3-2|-|-|TRBJ1-2
TGTGCCAGCAGCGTAAGGTGGGGGGGCGGCTACACCTTC
CASSVRWGGGYTF
>TRBV4-1|-|TRBD1|TRBJ2-5
TGCGCCAGCAGCCGCGGACAGGGGGCAGGGGGAGAGACCCAGTACTTC
CASSRGQGAGGETQYF
>TRBV5-6|-|TRBD1|TRBJ1-2
TGTGCCAGCAGCCCTCAGGACAGGGGTGGCTACACCTTC
CASSPQDRGGYTF
>TRBV3-1/TRBV3-2|-|-|TRBJ2-2
TGTGCCAGCAGCCAAGTAGGGTTTTACACCGGGGAGCTGTTTTTT
CASSQVGFYTGELFF
>TRBV19|-|TRBD2|TRBJ2-2
TGTGCCAGTAGGATAGGACTAGACAGCACCGGGGAGCTGTTTTTT
CASRIGLDSTGELFF
>TRBV5-1|-|-|TRBJ1-1
TGCGCCAGCAGCTTGGACATGAACACTGAAGCTTTCTTT
CASSLDMNTEAFF
>TRBV5-1|-|TRBD2|TRBJ2-5
TGCGCCAGCAGCTTGGCTAGCGGGGGACAAGAGACCCAGTACTTC
CASSLASGGQETQYF
>TRBV28|-|-|TRBJ2-7
TGTGCCAGCAGACAAGCGGGACACCGGGACGAGCAGTACTTC
CASRQAGHRDEQYF
>TRBV11-2|once|TRBD1|TRBJ2-2
TGTGCCAGCAGCTACCAGGGACAGGGGGACACCGGGGAGCTGTTTTTT
CASSYQGQGDTGELFF
>TRBV27|-|-|TRBJ2-3
TGTGCCAGCAGTTGGGCCGTTGGCACAGATACGCAGTATTTT
CASSWAVGTDTQYF
>TRBV3-1/TRBV3-2|-|-|TRBJ1-3
TGTGCCAGCAGCGCGCAGGCTTTCTCTGGAAACACCATATATTTT
CASSAQAFSGNTIYF
>TRBV11-2|-|-|TRBJ1-3
TGTGCCAGCAGGGGAGGGACTGGAAACACCATATATTTT
CASRGGTGNTIYF
>TRBV2|-|-|TRBJ2-1
TGTGCCAGCCTGCGCAGGGGCAGCGATGAGCAGTTCTTC
CASLRRGSDEQFF
>TRBV30|-|TRBD1|TRBJ1-4
TGTGCCTGGAGTGTATCGGGACAGGGGGCTTCGTCTAATGAAAAACTGTTTTTT
CAWSVSGQGASSNEKLFF
>TRBV11-2|-|TRBD1|TRBJ1-2
TGTGCCAGCAGACGGGACAGGGGTAACTATGGCTACACCTTC
CASRRDRGNYGYTF
>TRBV7-6|once|-|TRBJ2-7
TGTGCCAGCAGCTTAATAAAGACACCAGACCACGAGCAGTACTTC
CASSLIKTPDHEQYF
>TRBV10-1|-|TRBD1|TRBJ2-1
TGCGCCAGCAGTGAAACAGGGGGCCGAGATGAGCAGTTCTTC
CASSETGGRDEQFF
>TRBV18|-|TRBD1|TRBJ2-7
TGTGCCAGCTCACCTCGGGACAGAACCTACGAGCAGTACTTC
CASSPRDRTYEQYF
>TRBV30|-|-|TRBJ1-2
TGTGCCTGGAGCGCCATACGTAGGGGCGGTTCCTATGGCTACACCTTC
CAWSAIRRGGSYGYTF
>TRBV2|-|-|TRBJ1-5
TGTGCCAGCAGGCTAATCATAGGGGGTCAGCCCCAGCATTTT
CASRLIIGGQPQHF
>TRBV6-5|-|-|TRBJ1-1
TGTGCCAGCAGAACCGGGACGTACCGGGCTTTCTTT
CASRTGTYRAFF
>TRBV10-2|few|-|TRBJ2-3
TGCGCCAGCAGTGAGGCTAGCAGGAATACGCAGTATTTT
CASSEASRNTQYF
>TRBV7-7|-|-|TRBJ2-3
TGTGCCAGCAGCTTAACTGGTTACCCTCTGTTAATGGCGCAGTATTTT
CASSLTGYPLLMAQYF
>TRBV5-1|-|TRBD2|TRBJ2-3
TGCGCCAGCAGCTTGGAGCTAGCGGGGGGCCTGGGGGCGCAGTATTTT
CASSLELAGGLGAQYF
>TRBV3-1/TRBV3-2|-|-|TRBJ1-1
TGTGCCAGCAGCCAAGAGTATGGGGTTTACACTGAAGCTTTCTTT
CASSQEYGVYTEAFF
>TRBV6-1|-|-|TRBJ1-2
TGTGCCAGCAGTGACCCGGGGGGCGACTGGTCTGGCTACACCTTC
CASSDPGGDWSGYTF
>TRBV27|-|-|TRBJ1-1
TGTGCCAGCAGTTTATGGAGAGGGGACACTGAAGCTTTCTTT
CASSLWRGDTEAFF
>TRBV10-2|-|TRBD2|TRBJ2-5
TGCGCCAGCAGTCCCGGGACTAGGGACCAAGAGACCCAGTACTTC
CASSPGTRDQETQYF
>TRBV6-2/TRBV6-3|-|-|TRBJ1-2
TGTGCCAGCAGTGCCCCCTGGGAAGGGGACTATGGCTACACCTTC
CASSAPWEGDYGYTF
>TRBV11-1|-|-|TRBJ2-7
TGTGCCAGCAGCCGGGGGGAGCAGTACTTC
CASSRGEQYF
>TRBV13|-|-|TRBJ1-5
TGTGCCAGCACCCCTCCCACAGTGAATAGCAATCAGCCCCAGCATTTT
CASTPPTVNSNQPQHF
>TRBV15|-|-|TRBJ2-1
TGTGCCACCAGCAGAGATACGGGGGGCTCGATCCTAGGGGGCAATGAGCAGTTCTTC
CATSRDTGGSILGGNEQFF
>TRBV19|-|TRBD2|TRBJ2-7
TGTGCCAGTAGTATCAAGCGGGGGGGCCAATACGAGCAGTACTTC
CASSIKRGGQYEQYF
>TRBV12-3/TRBV12-4|-|TRBD1|TRBJ2-7
TGTGCCAGCAGGAGACAGGGCTACGAGCAGTACTTC
CASRRQGYEQYF
>TRBV2|once|-|TRBJ1-3
TGTGCCAGCAGTGGCCCCGGGGCAGATTCTGGAAACACCATATATTTT
CASSGPGADSGNTIYF
>TRBV5-5|-|TRBD1|TRBJ2-4
TGTGCCAGCAGCTTGGGAGGTGACAGGGCTAACATTCAGTACTTC
CASSLGGDRANIQYF
>TRBV6-5|-|-|TRBJ2-7
TGTGCCAGCAGTTACTCGGGATCATACTCCTACGAGCAGTACTTC
CASSYSGSYSYEQYF
>TRBV6-9|-|TRBD2|TRBJ2-3
TGTGCCAGCAGGGCGGGGGGGTTTGTAGATACGCAGTATTTT
CASRAGGFVDTQYF
>TRBV10-3|-|TRBD2|TRBJ2-2
TGTGCCATCACGGGGACTAGTAACACCGGGGAGCTGTTTTTT
CAITGTSNTGELFF